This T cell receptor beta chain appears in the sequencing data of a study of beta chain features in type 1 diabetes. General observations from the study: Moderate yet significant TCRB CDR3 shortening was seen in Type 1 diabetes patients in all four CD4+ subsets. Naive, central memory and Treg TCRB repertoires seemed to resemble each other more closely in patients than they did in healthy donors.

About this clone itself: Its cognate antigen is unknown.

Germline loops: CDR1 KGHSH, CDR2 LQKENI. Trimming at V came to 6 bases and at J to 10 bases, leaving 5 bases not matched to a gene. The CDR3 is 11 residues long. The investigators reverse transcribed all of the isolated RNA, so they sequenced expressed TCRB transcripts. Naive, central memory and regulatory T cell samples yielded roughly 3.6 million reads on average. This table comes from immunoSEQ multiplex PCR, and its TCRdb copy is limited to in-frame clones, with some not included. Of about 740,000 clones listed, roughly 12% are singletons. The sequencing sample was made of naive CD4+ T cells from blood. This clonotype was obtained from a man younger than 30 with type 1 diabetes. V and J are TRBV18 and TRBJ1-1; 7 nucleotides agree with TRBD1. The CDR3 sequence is CASSDRERAFF. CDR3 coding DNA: TGTGCCAGCTCTGACAGGGAGAGAGCTTTCTTT.